The sequence of this T cell receptor (beta chain) was determined in a study of T cells in localized non-small cell lung cancer. Study-wide points: Tumor trailed uninvolved adjacent lung in T cell clonality, which peaked there.

Generated by immunoSEQ multiplex PCR, the TCRdb table keeps only in-frame clones and is missing some. The sample shows 78,000 or so clones, roughly 86% of them seen only once. Deletions cut 3 bases from V and 4 bases from J, with 16 bases between. Germline V gives CDR1 GTSNPN, CDR2 SVGIG (reference sequence). The CDR3 has 14 residues. Turning to this clone: Its antigen is still unknown.

This material consisted of peripheral blood, taken before any cancer treatment. This chain connects TRBV30 to TRBJ2-7; no firm D call. The TCR comes from a man aged 35 to 70 with stage I lung adenocarcinoma. The CDR3 loop is CAWSLARGAYEQYF. CDR3 nucleotide sequence: TGTGCCTGGAGCCTCGCCAGAGGAGCTTACGAGCAGTACTTC.